This TCR beta chain emerged from a study of response to subunit inactivated influenza vaccine. General study findings and limits: Every seasonal influenza vaccination brings in few new T cells, the authors suggested.

TCRdb re-derived calls from the RT-PCR reads in MiXCR, one entry per CDR3 protein. The sample includes about 800,000 distinct CDR3 sequences, less than 25% of them seen just once. The CDR3 length is 14 residues. The germline gives CDR1 SQVTM, CDR2 ANQGSEA. The V gene end was trimmed by 6 bases and the J gene end by 5 bases; junction bases not matched to a gene: 7. On this clonotype: The antigen is not known.

J is TRBJ1-5 and V is TRBV29-1, with 10 nucleotides matching TRBD1. The material was PBMCs from blood, obtained 5 to 6 days after vaccination. This sequence originates from a man in his forties or fifties who received an inactivated influenza vaccine. For the CDR3, the DNA is TGCAGCGTCGGTGTCGGGACAGGGGATCAGCCCCAGCATTTT. This encodes CSVGVGTGDQPQHF.